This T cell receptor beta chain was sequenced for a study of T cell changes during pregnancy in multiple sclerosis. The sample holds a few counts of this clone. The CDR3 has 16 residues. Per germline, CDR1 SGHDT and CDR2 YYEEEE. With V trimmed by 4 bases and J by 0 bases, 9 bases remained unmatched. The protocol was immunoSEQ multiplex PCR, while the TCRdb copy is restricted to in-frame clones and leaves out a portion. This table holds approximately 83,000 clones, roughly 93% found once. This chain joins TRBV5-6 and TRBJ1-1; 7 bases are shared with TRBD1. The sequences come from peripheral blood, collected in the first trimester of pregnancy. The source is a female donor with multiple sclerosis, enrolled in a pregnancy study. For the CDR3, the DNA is TGTGCCAGCAGCCTAATAGACAGGGATATGAACACTGAAGCTTTCTTT. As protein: CASSLIDRDMNTEAFF.